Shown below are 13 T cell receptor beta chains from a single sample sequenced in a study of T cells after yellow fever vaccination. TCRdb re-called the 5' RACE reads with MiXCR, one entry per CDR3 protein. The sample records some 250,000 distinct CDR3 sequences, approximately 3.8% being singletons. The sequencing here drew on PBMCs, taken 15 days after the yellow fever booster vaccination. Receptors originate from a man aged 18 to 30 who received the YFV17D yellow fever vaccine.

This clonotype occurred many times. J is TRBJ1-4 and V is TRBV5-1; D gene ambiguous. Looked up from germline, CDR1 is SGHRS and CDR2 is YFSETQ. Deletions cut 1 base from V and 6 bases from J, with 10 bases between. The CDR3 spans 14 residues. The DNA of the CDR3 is TGCGCCAGCAGCTTGAAGGCGGGTGATGAAAAACTGTTTTTT. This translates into CASSLKAGDEKLFF.

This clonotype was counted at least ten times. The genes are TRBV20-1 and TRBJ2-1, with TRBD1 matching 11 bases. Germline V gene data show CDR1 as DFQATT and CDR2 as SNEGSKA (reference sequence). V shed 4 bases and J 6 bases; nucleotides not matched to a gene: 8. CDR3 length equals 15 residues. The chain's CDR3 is CSATTGTGGSNEQFF. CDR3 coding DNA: TGCAGTGCTACAACCGGGACAGGGGGTTCCAATGAGCAGTTCTTC.

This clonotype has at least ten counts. CDR3 sequence (DNA): TGTGCCAGCAGCATAGGAGGGTCACCCCTCCACTTT. Translated, it gives CASSIGGSPLHF. The gene calls are TRBV7-9 and TRBJ1-6; D remains unclear. The CDR3 sequence is 12 residues long. Looked up from germline, CDR1 is SEHNR and CDR2 is FQNEAQ (reference sequence). With 5 bases removed from V and 10 bases from J, the gap between germline ends came to 9 bases.

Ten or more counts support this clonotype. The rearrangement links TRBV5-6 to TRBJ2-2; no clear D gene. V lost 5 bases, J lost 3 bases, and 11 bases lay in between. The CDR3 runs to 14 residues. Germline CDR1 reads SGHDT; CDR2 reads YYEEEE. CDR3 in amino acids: CASSWALDTGELFF. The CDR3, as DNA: TGTGCCAGCAGTTGGGCCCTAGACACCGGGGAGCTGTTTTTT.

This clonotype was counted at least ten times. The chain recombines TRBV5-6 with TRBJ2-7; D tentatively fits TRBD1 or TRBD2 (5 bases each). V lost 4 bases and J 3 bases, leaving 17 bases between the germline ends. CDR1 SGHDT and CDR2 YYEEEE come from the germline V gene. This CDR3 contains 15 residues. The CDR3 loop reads CASSPREKEYYEQYV. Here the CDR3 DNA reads TGTGCCAGCAGCCCCAGGGAGAAAGAGTACTACGAGCAGTACGTC.

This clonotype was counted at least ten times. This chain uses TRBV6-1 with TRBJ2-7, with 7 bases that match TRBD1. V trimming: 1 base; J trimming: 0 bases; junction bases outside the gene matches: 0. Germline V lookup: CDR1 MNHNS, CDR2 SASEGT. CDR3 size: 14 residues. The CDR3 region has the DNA TGTGCCAGCAGTGAAGGGGACAGCTCCTACGAGCAGTACGTC. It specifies CASSEGDSSYEQYV.

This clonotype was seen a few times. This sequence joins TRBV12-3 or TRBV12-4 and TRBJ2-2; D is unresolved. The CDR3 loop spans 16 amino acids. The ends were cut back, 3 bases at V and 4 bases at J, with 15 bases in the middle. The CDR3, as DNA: TGTGCCAGCAGTTTCCCTTTAGAATGGGCCACCGGGGAGCTGTTTTTT. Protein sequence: CASSFPLEWATGELFF.

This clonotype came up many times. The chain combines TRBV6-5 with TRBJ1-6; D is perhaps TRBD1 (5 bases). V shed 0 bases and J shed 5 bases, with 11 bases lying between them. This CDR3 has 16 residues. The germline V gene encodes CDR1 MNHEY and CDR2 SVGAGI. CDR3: CASSYSWSGNNSPLHF. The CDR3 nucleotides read TGTGCCAGCAGTTACTCATGGTCAGGGAATAATTCACCCCTCCACTTT.

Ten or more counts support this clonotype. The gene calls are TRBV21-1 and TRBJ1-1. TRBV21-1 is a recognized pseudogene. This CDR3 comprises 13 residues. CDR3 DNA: TGTGCCAGCAGCGGACGTCTAGACACTGAAGCTTTCTTT. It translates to CASSGRLDTEAFF.

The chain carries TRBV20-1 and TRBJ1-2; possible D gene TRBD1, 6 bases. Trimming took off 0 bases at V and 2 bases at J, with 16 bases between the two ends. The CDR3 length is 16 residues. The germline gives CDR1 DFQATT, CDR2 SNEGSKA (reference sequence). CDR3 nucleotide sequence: TGCAGTGCTAGAGATCCGTGGGGGGCGGAGAACTATGGCTACACCTTC. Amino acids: CSARDPWGAENYGYTF.

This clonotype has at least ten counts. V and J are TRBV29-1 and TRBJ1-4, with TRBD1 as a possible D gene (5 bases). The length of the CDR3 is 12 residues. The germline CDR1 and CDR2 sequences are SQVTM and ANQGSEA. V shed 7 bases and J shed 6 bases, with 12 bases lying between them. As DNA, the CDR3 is TGCAGCGCGGTAACGGGGGATGAAAAACTGTTTTTT. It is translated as CSAVTGDEKLFF.

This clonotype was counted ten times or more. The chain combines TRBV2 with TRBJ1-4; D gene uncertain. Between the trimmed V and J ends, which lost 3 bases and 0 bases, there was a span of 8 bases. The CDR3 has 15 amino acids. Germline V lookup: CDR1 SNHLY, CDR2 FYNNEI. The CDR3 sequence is CASSDTTTTNEKLFF. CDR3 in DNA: TGTGCCAGCAGTGACACTACAACAACTAATGAAAAACTGTTTTTT.

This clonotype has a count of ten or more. The CDR3 region is CASGPPMSPFF. In nucleotides, the CDR3 is TGTGCCAGCGGGCCCCCCATGAGTCCGTTCTTC. The V and J genes are TRBV25-1 and TRBJ2-1; D ambiguous. The V gene's germline CDR1 is MGHDK and CDR2 SYGVNS. The CDR3 totals 11 residues. Trimming left V 8 bases short and J 15 bases short, with 17 bases between.